Listed below are T cell receptor beta chains from one sample, sequenced in a study of T cell responses to AZD1222 COVID-19 vaccine. TCRdb keeps only in-frame clones here, not all; method: immunoSEQ multiplex PCR. The sample holds around 81,000 clones, about 82% seen once. Sequenced material: peripheral blood, taken on day 0 of AZD1222 vaccination. The source of these receptors is an adult in good health. Each CDR3 is given with its conserved first and last residue. A D gene is named only where the DNA matches it firmly. Clone size, where shown, is once, few, many, or a class for clones that have expanded.

NA,TRBJ2-3,TRBV7-9,TRBD2,TGTGCCAGCAGCCTTTCCGTAAGCCTAGCGAGGAGGGGAGGGGATACGCAGTATTTT,CASSLSVSLARRGGDTQYF
few,TRBJ1-1,TRBV7-9,NA,TGTGCCAGCAGCTCAGGGCGAATTCGAAGGACTTTCTTT,CASSSGRIRRTFF
once,TRBJ1-2,TRBV6-5,NA,TGTGCCAGCAGTACCGGGACGCACTATGGCTACACCTTC,CASSTGTHYGYTF
NA,TRBJ1-2,TRBV4-3,TRBD1,TGCGCCAGCAGCCAAGATAGGGACAGGGGCGTCTATGGCTACACCTTC,CASSQDRDRGVYGYTF
few,TRBJ2-7,TRBV10-1,NA,TGCGCCAGCAGTAATCGCGGGAAATCCTACGAGCAGTACTTC,CASSNRGKSYEQYF
NA,TRBJ2-7,TRBV6-2/TRBV6-3,NA,TGTGCCAGCAGCCCGACAGGCCAGGGGAGCTACGAGCAGTACTTC,CASSPTGQGSYEQYF
few,TRBJ1-5,TRBV7-8,NA,TGTGCCAGCAGCTTAGAGAAAGGCCCGAATCAGCCCCAGCATTTT,CASSLEKGPNQPQHF
few,TRBJ1-5,TRBV19,NA,TGTGCCAGTAGTATGGACGGAAAAAGGCCCCAGCATTTT,CASSMDGKRPQHF
NA,TRBJ2-7,TRBV10-1,TRBD1,TGCGCCAGCAGCAGGGGGCGCGGCTACGAGCAGTACTTC,CASSRGRGYEQYF
NA,TRBJ2-7,TRBV6-7,NA,TGTGCCAGCAGTTCGATCTTGAGGGAGCAGTACTTC,CASSSILREQYF
NA,TRBJ1-4,TRBV6-5,NA,TGTGCCAGCACCACCCGGGGTGTTAAGGAAAAACTGTTTTTT,CASTTRGVKEKLFF
NA,TRBJ1-3,TRBV19,NA,TGTGCCAGTAGGGACGTCGGAAACACCATATATTTT,CASRDVGNTIYF
once,TRBJ1-6,TRBV4-3,NA,TGCGCCAGCAGCCAAGCTGGGGGCTCGGGCTCCTATAATTCACCCCTCCACTTT,CASSQAGGSGSYNSPLHF
NA,TRBJ1-5,TRBV7-2,NA,TGTGCCAGCAGCTTATCGGGGGTCAGCAATCAGCCCCAGCATTTT,CASSLSGVSNQPQHF
NA,TRBJ2-2,TRBV19,NA,TGTGCCAGTAACGTTAGAAGCACCGGGGAGCTGTTTTTT,CASNVRSTGELFF
once,TRBJ2-5,TRBV4-1,NA,TGCGCCAGCAGCCAACAGTCTCAGGGTCGCGGGGAGACCCAGTACTTC,CASSQQSQGRGETQYF
NA,TRBJ2-5,TRBV9,TRBD2,TGTGCCAGCAGCGCTTATAGCGGGGGGGGACAAGAGACCCAGTACTTC,CASSAYSGGGQETQYF
NA,TRBJ2-7,TRBV6-5,NA,TGTGCCAGCAGACGCGCAGGGAGCTCCTACGAGCAGTACTTC,CASRRAGSSYEQYF
NA,TRBJ2-7,TRBV27,NA,TGTGCCAGCAGTCTCCACAGCGGACGCTACGAGCAGTACTTC,CASSLHSGRYEQYF
few,TRBJ1-5,TRBV4-3,NA,TGCGCCAGCAGCCCCACGCGAGGCGAGGGACAGCCCCAGCATTTT,CASSPTRGEGQPQHF
NA,TRBJ2-1,TRBV6-6,NA,TGTGCCAGCAGGGGGGGCAATGAGCAGTTCTTC,CASRGGNEQFF
NA,TRBJ1-5,TRBV15,NA,TGTGCCACCAGTGGGGGGCAGTTGGGCAATCAGCCCCAGCATTTT,CATSGGQLGNQPQHF
NA,TRBJ2-7,TRBV3-1/TRBV3-2,TRBD1,TGTGCCAGCAGTCGGACAGGAGACCACGAGCAGTACTTC,CASSRTGDHEQYF
NA,TRBJ2-7,TRBV30,NA,TGTGCCTGGAGTAAATACGACGGATACTACGAGCAGTACTTC,CAWSKYDGYYEQYF
NA,TRBJ2-1,TRBV7-9,TRBD2,TGTGCCAGCGCCCCAAAGCCCACTAGCGGGACGAATGAGCAGTTCTTC,CASAPKPTSGTNEQFF
few,TRBJ2-5,TRBV5-6,TRBD2,TGTGCCAGCAGCTACAGGCGGGGGAAGACCCAGTACTTC,CASSYRRGKTQYF
few,TRBJ1-2,TRBV27,TRBD1,TGTGCCAGCAGTTCCACCAATGACAGGGGTCATGGCTACACCTTC,CASSSTNDRGHGYTF
NA,TRBJ1-2,TRBV5-1,NA,TGCGCCAGCAGCCCCTCGGACACAAACTATGGCTACACCTTC,CASSPSDTNYGYTF
once,TRBJ1-4,TRBV10-2,TRBD1,TGCGCCAGCACCCCGGACAGGGGGGGTGAAAAACTGTTTTTT,CASTPDRGGEKLFF
NA,TRBJ2-1,TRBV11-3,TRBD2,TGTGCCAGCAGCTTAGGAGTAGCGGGCCTCACCTTTGAGCAGTTCTTC,CASSLGVAGLTFEQFF
NA,TRBJ2-5,TRBV6-5,NA,TGTGCCAGCAGTCGACAAGACCAAGAGACCCAGTACTTC,CASSRQDQETQYF
once,TRBJ2-1,TRBV11-3,TRBD2,TGTGCCAGCAGCCGGACTAGTTGGAATGAGCAGTTCTTC,CASSRTSWNEQFF
NA,TRBJ2-3,TRBV19,TRBD1,TGTGCCAGTAGACGGGACAGTAGTACAGATACGCAGTATTTT,CASRRDSSTDTQYF
NA,TRBJ1-5,TRBV9,NA,TGTGCCAGCAGCGCGGACGGAAATAGCAATCAGCCCCAGCATTTT,CASSADGNSNQPQHF
NA,TRBJ2-7,TRBV25-1,NA,TGTGCCAGCAGTGAGAGCCGGGACTGGTACTCCTACGAGCAGTACTTC,CASSESRDWYSYEQYF
NA,TRBJ2-3,TRBV2,TRBD2,TGTGCCAGCAGCCCAAGTAGCGGGGGGGGCCTGGCGGATACGCAGTATTTT,CASSPSSGGGLADTQYF
NA,TRBJ1-5,TRBV2,NA,TGTGCCGCCAGGAGGGGCGATAATCAGCCCCAGCATTTT,CAARRGDNQPQHF
NA,TRBJ1-1,TRBV6-2/TRBV6-3,NA,TGTGCCAGCGGTTATGTTGGGACACCCTTGTTGGGAGCTTTCTTT,CASGYVGTPLLGAFF
NA,TRBJ1-2,TRBV3-1/TRBV3-2,NA,TGTGCCAGCAGCCAAGTTGTGGGGGCTGACTATGGCTACACCTTC,CASSQVVGADYGYTF
few,TRBJ2-1,TRBV11-2,NA,TGTGCCAGCAGCTTAGTCCGACTGAATGAGCAGTTCTTC,CASSLVRLNEQFF
NA,TRBJ1-1,TRBV7-2,TRBD1,TGTGCCAGCAGCTTAATCAGACAGGGGAACACTGAAGCTTTCTTT,CASSLIRQGNTEAFF
once,TRBJ2-1,TRBV9,TRBD2,TGTGCCAGCAGCGTAGAAAGCGGGAGTCAACGCAGGAATGAGCAGTTCTTC,CASSVESGSQRRNEQFF
NA,TRBJ2-1,TRBV19,NA,TGTGCCAGTAGTAACCCTCGGGACTCTGGCTCCTACAATGAGCAGTTCTTC,CASSNPRDSGSYNEQFF
NA,TRBJ1-3,TRBV6-6,TRBD1,TGTGCCAGCAGTCCTAGGGCAAGACAGGGGACCTCTGGTCGAAACACCATATATTTT,CASSPRARQGTSGRNTIYF
NA,TRBJ2-5,TRBV7-9,NA,TGTGCCAGCAGCCGGGACGGCCGGACCCAGTACTTC,CASSRDGRTQYF
NA,TRBJ1-5,TRBV12-3/TRBV12-4,NA,TGTGCCAGCAGGGAGGGGTTTAATCAGCCCCAGCATTTT,CASREGFNQPQHF
few,TRBJ1-4,TRBV27,NA,TGTGCCAGCATGAGGCAGGGCCATAATGAAAAACTGTTTTTT,CASMRQGHNEKLFF
NA,TRBJ1-1,TRBV5-6,NA,TGTGCCAGCAGCTTTAAACAGGGAGGGGTGACTGAAGCTTTCTTT,CASSFKQGGVTEAFF